This T cell receptor (beta chain) was sequenced during a study of T-cell memory formation after mild COVID-19. V trimming: 3 bases; J trimming: 1 base; junction bases outside the gene matches: 8. From germline, CDR1 is SGHTA and CDR2 FQGNSA. CDR3 size: 16 residues. A 5'RACE reaction primed in the constant segment made cDNA libraries of TCR alpha and TCR beta, and these carried sample barcodes and UMIs. TCRdb reprocessed the 5' RACE reads with MiXCR, giving one entry per CDR3 protein. Among around 200,000 distinct CDR3 sequences listed, roughly a tenth were seen once. There are a few counts of this clonotype.

What was sequenced was PBMCs or a T cell subset sorted from them (not recorded which). The chain joins TRBV7-2 to TRBJ1-1; 7 bases map to TRBD1. The clonotype comes from a man younger than 30 who had mild COVID-19 (a few samples of this study predate the infection). Cell type and time point are not known. CDR3 residues: CASSFADRAGNTEAFF. For the CDR3, the DNA is TGTGCCAGCAGCTTTGCCGACAGGGCTGGGAACACTGAAGCTTTCTTT.